The 32 T cell receptor beta chains given below trace back to one sample, sequenced in a study of a mutant IDH1 vaccine in newly diagnosed glioma. This table comes from immunoSEQ multiplex PCR, and its TCRdb copy is limited to in-frame clones, with some not included. The table has 30,000 to 40,000 clones, 78% seen once. Documented time point: baseline, week 1 (first vaccination visit). The sample's treatment: pre-vaccination baseline after standard-of-care therapy. Sequenced material: PBMCs, taken from a glioma patient treated with radiotherapy, temozolomide or both. Receptor source: a man aged 35-49 years with glioma. Some clones in this sample may be carry-over from other donors' samples.

The chain combines TRBV6-1 with TRBJ2-4, with 8 bases lining up with TRBD1. With V trimmed by 8 bases and J by 8 bases, 5 bases remained unmatched. There are 12 residues in the CDR3. Germline values: CDR1 MNHNS, CDR2 SASEGT. The CDR3 coding sequence is TGTGCCAGCGGGGACAGGAAGGACATTCAGTACTTC. The encoded protein is CASGDRKDIQYF.

This clone was seen a handful of times. The V gene is TRBV27, the J gene TRBJ1-6; tentatively, D is TRBD1 (6 bases). The CDR3 sequence is 14 residues long. Germline values: CDR1 MNHEY, CDR2 SMNVEV (reference sequence). The V gene lost 8 bases and the J gene lost 10 bases, with 18 bases spanning the gap. CDR3 sequence (DNA): TGTGCCAGCGGGATTTGGGCGAGGGGGTCACCCCTCCACTTT. Translated, it gives CASGIWARGSPLHF.

The rearrangement links TRBV4-1 to TRBJ2-1; D is uncertain. Germline V gene sequence: CDR1 MGHRA, CDR2 YSYEKL. V lost 0 bases and J 6 bases, leaving 21 bases between the germline ends. The CDR3 is 18 amino acids. For the CDR3, the DNA is TGCGCCAGCAGCCAAGATAAACGACAAGGAAGAGAATCCAATGAGCAGTTCTTC. It yields the protein CASSQDKRQGRESNEQFF.

The V call is TRBV30, the J call TRBJ1-4; 7 nucleotides line up with TRBD1. This CDR3 region has 14 residues. Germline assignment: CDR1 GTSNPN and CDR2 SVGIG (reference sequence). V trimming: 0 bases; J trimming: 8 bases; junction bases outside the gene matches: 6. The CDR3: CAWSVLTGREKLFF. Written as DNA, the CDR3 is TGTGCCTGGAGTGTCCTGACAGGGAGGGAAAAACTGTTTTTT.

This clone has just a few counts. The V gene is TRBV9, the J gene TRBJ1-1; D gene unclear. Trimming pared 0 bases from V and 7 bases from J, leaving 10 bases between. Germline V lookup: CDR1 SGDLS, CDR2 YYNGEE. CDR3 length equals 13 residues. This CDR3 is CASSVAMTGEAFF. In nucleotides, the CDR3 is TGTGCCAGCAGCGTAGCTATGACGGGTGAAGCTTTCTTT.

The gene calls are TRBV9 and TRBJ2-1, with 11 bases aligning to TRBD2. Germline V gene lookup returns CDR1 SGDLS and CDR2 YYNGEE. CDR3 size: 15 residues. The V and J ends lost 4 bases and 6 bases, in that order; junction bases with no gene match: 6. The CDR3 nucleotides read TGTGCCAGCAGCTCCCTAGCGGGGGGTGGCAATGAGCAGTTCTTC. Translated: CASSSLAGGGNEQFF.

The chain joins TRBV7-9 to TRBJ2-3; no firm D call. V lost 8 bases to trimming and J lost 2 bases, with 11 bases between them. Germline-derived CDR1 and CDR2 are SEHNR and FQNEAQ (reference sequence). The CDR3 length is 13 residues. The DNA of the CDR3 is TGTGCCAGCGTCGGAGTGGCCACAGATACGCAGTATTTT. It yields the protein CASVGVATDTQYF.

The V gene is TRBV19, the J gene TRBJ1-4; D unresolved. This CDR3 comprises 14 residues. Trimming pared 8 bases from V and 8 bases from J, leaving 18 bases between. In germline, CDR1 is LNHDA, CDR2 SQIVND (reference sequence). The CDR3 DNA reads as TGTGCCAGTCTTGAACCGGGCAGGAGAGAAAAACTGTTTTTT. Encoded protein: CASLEPGRREKLFF.

In this sample, this clone turned up once. Here the CDR3 reads CSVAGTGADTQYF. CDR3 DNA: TGCAGCGTAGCCGGGACAGGGGCAGATACGCAGTATTTT. The V call is TRBV29-1, the J call TRBJ2-3; the match to TRBD1 covers 10 bases. Trimming cost V 6 bases and J 4 bases; bases outside gene matches: 4. Germline V gives CDR1 SQVTM, CDR2 ANQGSEA. The CDR3 has 13 amino acids.

This clone was picked up one time. The chain couples TRBV5-1 to TRBJ1-4; no clear D gene. V dropped 3 bases and J dropped 2 bases, with 11 bases sitting between them. This CDR3 spans 15 amino acids. Per the germline V gene, CDR1 is SGHRS and CDR2 is YFSETQ. The CDR3 sequence: CASSSWGGTNEKLFF. The CDR3 DNA reads as TGCGCCAGCAGCTCCTGGGGAGGGACTAATGAAAAACTGTTTTTT. The complete variable domain, with remaining parts taken from reference TRBV5-1 and TRBJ1-4, reads KAGVTQTPRYLIKTRGQQVTLSCSPISGHRSVSWYQQTPGQGLQFLFEYFSETQRNKGNFPGRFSGRQFSNSRSEMNVSTLELGDSALYLCASSSWGGTNEKLFFGSGTQLSVL.

V and J are TRBV4-2 and TRBJ2-6, with TRBD2 matching 14 bases. V lost 3 bases to trimming and J lost 0 bases; unmatched junction nucleotides: 7. Germline CDR1 and CDR2: LGHNA and YNFKEQ. The CDR3 consists of 20 residues. The CDR3 nucleotides read TGTGCCAGCAGCCACACCGGGACTAGCGGGGGAAACTCTGGGGCCAACGTCCTGACTTTC. This translates into CASSHTGTSGGNSGANVLTF.

The rearrangement uses TRBV1 and TRBJ1-1; whether TRBD1, the table's D call, matches the DNA was not checked. TRBV1 is classified as a pseudogene. The CDR3 sequence is 15 residues long. The chain's CDR3 is CTSRSNRGPNTEAFF. The DNA for the CDR3 is TGCACCAGCAGGTCGAACAGGGGGCCGAACACTGAAGCTTTCTTT.

The V call is TRBV27, the J call TRBJ2-7; 7 bases line up with TRBD1. From germline, CDR1 is MNHEY and CDR2 SMNVEV (reference sequence). V shed 6 bases and J 0 bases; nucleotides not matched to a gene: 17. The CDR3 is made up of 18 amino acids. CDR3 residues: CASRRTGGSLSPSYEQYF. CDR3 nucleotide sequence: TGTGCCAGCAGACGGACAGGCGGATCACTCTCCCCCTCCTACGAGCAGTACTTC.

In this sample, this clone turned up once. V and J are TRBV5-6 and TRBJ2-1; TRBD2 aligns across 11 bases. The length of the CDR3 is 16 residues. From germline, CDR1 is SGHDT and CDR2 YYEEEE. V lost 2 bases, J lost 3 bases, and 4 bases stayed unmatched. CDR3 sequence reads: CASSLKTSGVYNEQFF. The CDR3 DNA reads as TGTGCCAGCAGCTTAAAGACTAGCGGGGTCTACAATGAGCAGTTCTTC.

The chain couples TRBV19 to TRBJ1-4, with TRBD1 identical over 8 bases. The CDR3 totals 14 residues. Germline V gives CDR1 LNHDA, CDR2 SQIVND (reference sequence). V gave up 3 bases and J gave up 4 bases; unmatched junction bases: 1. Here the CDR3 reads CASSMDRDNEKLFF. In nucleotides, the CDR3 is TGTGCCAGTAGTATGGACAGGGATAATGAAAAACTGTTTTTT. The full variable domain, completed using reference TRBV19 and TRBJ1-4, is DGGITQSPKYLFRKEGQNVTLSCEQNLNHDAMYWYRQDPGQGLRLIYYSQIVNDFQKGDIAEGYSVSREKKESFPLTVTSAQKNPTAFYLCASSMDRDNEKLFFGSGTQLSVL.

This clone was observed a few times. The DNA of the CDR3 is TGTGCCAGCAGCGCTTTAAACACTGAAGCTTTCTTT. Amino acid sequence: CASSALNTEAFF. The V call is TRBV9, the J call TRBJ1-1; D gene unclear. CDR1 and CDR2 from the germline V gene are SGDLS and YYNGEE. The germline V and J ends were trimmed by 3 bases and 2 bases, with 5 bases remaining between them. CDR3 length: 12 residues.

The chain joins TRBV7-9 to TRBJ1-1; D is ambiguous. V shed 7 bases and J shed 1 base, with 10 bases lying between them. This CDR3 is 13 amino acids long. Germline V gene sequence: CDR1 SEHNR, CDR2 FQNEAQ (reference sequence). The CDR3 spells CASNSRGNTEAFF. The CDR3 DNA is TGTGCCAGCAACTCGAGAGGGAACACTGAAGCTTTCTTT.

The V call is TRBV6-4, the J call TRBJ1-2; 8 bases agree with TRBD1. This CDR3 is built from 12 residues. With V trimmed by 4 bases and J by 6 bases, 1 base remained unmatched. CDR1 MRHNA and CDR2 SNTAGT come from the germline V gene. The CDR3 nucleotides read TGTGCCAGCAGTGGACAGGGGCATGGCTACACCTTC. This codes for CASSGQGHGYTF.

This clone was counted only a few times. The chain has TRBV5-6 and TRBJ2-5; TRBD2 matches at 7 bases. Germline V gene lookup returns CDR1 SGHDT and CDR2 YYEEEE. Germline trimming cut 6 bases from V and 2 bases from J; bases unmatched to any gene: 10. CDR3 size: 15 residues. For the CDR3, the DNA is TGTGCCAGCACCCGCCCGGGACTATCACAAGAGACCCAGTACTTC. This translates into CASTRPGLSQETQYF.

This clone occurred a few times. The V gene is TRBV19, the J gene TRBJ2-7; TRBD1 agrees at 10 bases. Germline loops: CDR1 LNHDA, CDR2 SQIVND (reference sequence). V lost 4 bases to trimming and J lost 1 base; unmatched junction nucleotides: 4. The CDR3 is 15 amino acids. CDR3 bases: TGTGCCAGTAGTACCCCGGGACAGGGGTCCTACGAGCAGTACTTC. It is translated as CASSTPGQGSYEQYF.

This clone showed up just once. The chain combines TRBV18 with TRBJ1-4; D call uncertain. The CDR3 loop spans 13 amino acids. The germline CDR1 and CDR2 sequences are KGHSH and LQKENI. Trimming took 2 bases from V and 5 from J, leaving 6 bases between them. This CDR3 is CASSPSGNEKLFF. The CDR3 DNA sequence: TGTGCCAGCTCACCATCGGGAAATGAAAAACTGTTTTTT.

This chain uses TRBV29-1 with TRBJ1-1; D is unresolved. CDR1 SQVTM and CDR2 ANQGSEA come from the germline V gene. The length of the CDR3 is 14 residues. V dropped 5 bases and J dropped 6 bases, with 19 bases sitting between them. CDR3 in amino acids: CSVPLDRSGPEAFF. Here the CDR3 DNA reads TGCAGCGTTCCGCTGGACCGCTCCGGCCCTGAAGCTTTCTTT.

Only one count was recorded for this clone. The chain employs TRBV6-6 and TRBJ2-1; the D gene could be TRBD1 or TRBD2 (5 bases each). The germline gives CDR1 MNHNY, CDR2 SVGAGI (reference sequence). The ends were cut back, 4 bases at V and 8 bases at J, with 18 bases in the middle. The CDR3 runs to 15 residues. CDR3 loop: CASSSGPTIRDEQFF. The CDR3, as DNA: TGTGCCAGCAGTTCGGGACCGACAATCCGCGATGAGCAGTTCTTC.

The rearrangement uses TRBV5-5 and TRBJ1-5; 9 bases are shared with TRBD1. V shed 1 base, J shed 0 bases, and the junction held 11 bases outside the gene matches. Germline assignment: CDR1 SGHKS and CDR2 YYEKEE (reference sequence). The CDR3 is 19 amino acids. For the CDR3, the DNA is TGTGCCAGCAGCTTGACGGTACAGGGGGCGGATTATAGCAATCAGCCCCAGCATTTT. This gives the protein CASSLTVQGADYSNQPQHF.

This clone showed up just once. The genes are TRBV18 and TRBJ2-3, with D possibly matching TRBD1 (5 bases). This CDR3 has 15 residues. The germline V gene has CDR1 KGHSH and CDR2 LQKENI. Trimming cost V 4 bases and J 2 bases, with 13 bases left between them. CDR3 nucleotides: TGTGCCAGCTCACTTCAGGGTCCCCCCACAGATACGCAGTATTTT. As protein: CASSLQGPPTDTQYF.

The V and J genes are TRBV18 and TRBJ1-3; D remains unclear. The V end lost 2 bases, the J end lost 7 bases, and 12 bases lay between the germline ends. The CDR3 is 14 residues long. Germline-derived CDR1 and CDR2 are KGHSH and LQKENI. CDR3 sequence (DNA): TGTGCCAGCTCACCAAACCCCGCCCCGAACACCATATATTTT. Translated, it gives CASSPNPAPNTIYF.

Of note for this clone: At one boundary the junction diverges from the germline segment, which might be a read error. The V gene is TRBV6-5, the J gene TRBJ1-1; the match to TRBD1 covers 7 bases. From germline, CDR1 is MNHEY and CDR2 SVGAGI. CDR3 length equals 13 residues. In nucleotides, the CDR3 is TGTGCCAGCAGCTACTCGGGGCAGGGGGGAGCTTTCTTT. Its translation: CASSYSGQGGAFF.

CDR3 sequence: CASRIGGQDGYTF. CDR3 nucleotide sequence: TGTGCCAGCAGAATTGGGGGCCAAGATGGCTACACCTTC. V gene TRBV5-4 combines with J gene TRBJ1-2, with D maybe TRBD1 (6 bases). This CDR3 spans 13 amino acids. The germline V gene has CDR1 SGHNT and CDR2 YYREEE (reference sequence). V was shortened by 5 bases and J by 6 bases, with 14 bases between the two germline ends.

This rearrangement joins TRBV30 to TRBJ1-1, with TRBD1 matching 10 bases. Germline V gene lookup returns CDR1 GTSNPN and CDR2 SVGIG (reference sequence). The junction had 12 bases not matched to a gene; V was cut back by 4 bases and J by 4 bases. CDR3 length: 16 amino acids. In nucleotides, the CDR3 is TGTGCCTGGACCCCCGGGACAGGGGTTTTGGGCACTGAAGCTTTCTTT. It specifies CAWTPGTGVLGTEAFF.

The V gene is TRBV14, the J gene TRBJ1-2; D unclear. V dropped 0 bases and J dropped 4 bases, with 9 bases sitting between them. The germline CDR1 and CDR2 sequences are SGHDN and FVKESK. The CDR3 has 14 amino acids. CDR3 loop: CASSQDTNIYGYTF. CDR3 sequence (DNA): TGTGCCAGCAGCCAAGACACCAACATCTATGGCTACACCTTC.

Worth noting for this clone: This specimen includes other DNA sequences encoding the same CDR3. The V gene is TRBV4-1, the J gene TRBJ1-2; 9 nucleotides line up with TRBD1. The length of the CDR3 is 16 residues. Germline V gives CDR1 MGHRA, CDR2 YSYEKL. With V trimmed by 6 bases and J by 0 bases, 8 bases remained unmatched. CDR3 DNA: TGCGCCAGCAGTCCGGACAGGGGAAGGGCTAACTATGGCTACACCTTC. It codes for CASSPDRGRANYGYTF.

The V and J genes are TRBV4-1 and TRBJ1-5; D uncertain. Germline loops: CDR1 MGHRA, CDR2 YSYEKL. The CDR3 is made up of 17 amino acids. The V gene lost 0 bases and the J gene lost 0 bases, with 12 bases spanning the gap. The CDR3 loop is CASSQDRTGHSNQPQHF. Here the CDR3 DNA reads TGCGCCAGCAGCCAAGATAGGACGGGTCATAGCAATCAGCCCCAGCATTTT.